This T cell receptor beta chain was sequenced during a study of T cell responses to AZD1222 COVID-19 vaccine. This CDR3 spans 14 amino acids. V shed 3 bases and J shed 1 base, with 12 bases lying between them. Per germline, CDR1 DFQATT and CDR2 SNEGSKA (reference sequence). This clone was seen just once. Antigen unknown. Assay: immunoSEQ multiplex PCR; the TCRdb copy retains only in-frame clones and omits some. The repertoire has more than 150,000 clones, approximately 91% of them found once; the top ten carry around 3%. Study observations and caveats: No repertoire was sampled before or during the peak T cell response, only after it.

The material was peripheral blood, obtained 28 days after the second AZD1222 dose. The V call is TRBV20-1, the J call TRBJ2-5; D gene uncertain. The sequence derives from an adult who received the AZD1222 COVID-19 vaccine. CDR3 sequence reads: CSASPSRSQETQYF. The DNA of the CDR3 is TGCAGTGCTAGTCCATCCCGGTCCCAAGAGACCCAGTACTTC.